This T cell receptor (beta chain) was sequenced during a study of blood T cell repertoires in COVID-19. Study-level information: Sites in the United States, Italy and Spain provided acute and convalescent COVID-19 samples. PBMCs, B-cell-depleted T cells, or T cells were the source of the cDNA or gDNA that made up the material.

The CDR3 totals 15 residues. Per germline, CDR1 GTSNPN and CDR2 SVGIG (reference sequence). Unmatched junction bases numbered 12, after V lost 8 bases and J lost 7 bases. Methods used by the authors: Reference gene primer amplification in the assay estimated nucleated cell counts. Generated by immunoSEQ multiplex PCR, the TCRdb table keeps only in-frame clones and is missing some. That table is the source of V, J and clone size, and D and trimming were worked out from the DNA. The table includes more than 65,000 clones, approximately 80% detected once. J is TRBJ2-1 and V is TRBV30; 12 bases agree with TRBD2. The sequence came from a woman aged 45 to 65 with acute or convalescent COVID-19. Source material: peripheral blood. The CDR3 coding sequence is TGTGCCGCATCAAAAGGACTAGCGGGATGGAATGAGCAGTTCTTC. Encoded protein: CAASKGLAGWNEQFF.